The clone carrying this TCR beta chain was recorded only once. What it binds is not known. This record belongs to a study of T cell repertoires in cytomegalovirus infection. Study as a whole: TCR beta signatures that were public indicated CMV infection and matching HLA type.

TCRdb reanalysed the reads using MiXCR and keeps one entry per CDR3 protein. The top ten clones hold roughly 14% of a sample with approximately 390,000 distinct CDR3 sequences, roughly 34% of them seen once. Regarding the study as a whole: Carriage of CMV together with the relevant HLA was identifiable through cumulative public TCR beta family frequency.

The length of the CDR3 is 13 residues. Germline CDR1 and CDR2: SQVTM and ANQGSEA. V gave up 0 bases and J gave up 2 bases, with 7 bases separating them. The source is a human donor in good health (CMV status not recorded). Some clones in this sample may be carry-over from other donors' samples. Sequenced material: cultured PBMCs, taken from culture after CMV antigen stimulation. The chain recombines TRBV29-1 with TRBJ1-1; D remains unclear. CDR3 DNA sequence: TGCAGCGTTGAAGACATTTATAACACTGAAGCTTTCTTT. Residues: CSVEDIYNTEAFF. Together with reference TRBV29-1 and TRBJ1-1, the CDR3 gives the full variable domain: SAVISQKPSRDICQRGTSLTIQCQVDSQVTMMFWYRQQPGQSLTLIATANQGSEATYESGFVIDKFPISRPNLTFSTLTVSNMSPEDSSIYLCSVEDIYNTEAFFGQGTRLTVV.